This T cell receptor beta chain was recorded in a study of shared T cell receptors in the human thymus. Germline loops: CDR1 SGDLS, CDR2 YYNGEE. This CDR3 comprises 19 residues. The junction had 16 bases not matched to a gene; V was cut back by 4 bases and J by 2 bases. Clones were read by immunoSEQ multiplex PCR, and TCRdb kept only the in-frame ones, dropping some. The sample has roughly 560,000 clones, about four fifths seen once. The same specimen was also included in a second study, on human thymus T cells.

This TCR was sampled from a boy younger than two with a congenital heart defect. The chain links TRBV9 to TRBJ2-4; 9 positions match TRBD2. Material: thymocytes. This CDR3 reads CASSPGGGRAAWSKNIQYF. The CDR3 DNA reads TGTGCCAGCAGCCCGGGGGGCGGGAGGGCCGCTTGGTCCAAAAACATTCAGTACTTC.